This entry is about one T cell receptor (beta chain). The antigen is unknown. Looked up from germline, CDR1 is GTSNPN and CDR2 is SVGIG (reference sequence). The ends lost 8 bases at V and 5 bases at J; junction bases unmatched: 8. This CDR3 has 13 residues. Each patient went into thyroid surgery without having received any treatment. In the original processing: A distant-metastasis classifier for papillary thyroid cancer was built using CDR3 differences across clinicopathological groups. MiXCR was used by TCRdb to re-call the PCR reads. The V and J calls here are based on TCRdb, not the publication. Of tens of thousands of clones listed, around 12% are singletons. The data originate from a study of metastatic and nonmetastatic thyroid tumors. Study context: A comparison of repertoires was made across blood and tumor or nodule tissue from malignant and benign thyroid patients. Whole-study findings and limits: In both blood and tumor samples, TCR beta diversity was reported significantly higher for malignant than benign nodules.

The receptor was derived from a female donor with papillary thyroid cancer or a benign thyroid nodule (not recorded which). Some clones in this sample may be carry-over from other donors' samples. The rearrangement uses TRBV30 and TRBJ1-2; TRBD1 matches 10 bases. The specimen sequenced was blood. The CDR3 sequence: CATKVGQGYGYTF. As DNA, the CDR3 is TGTGCCACAAAAGTGGGACAGGGGTATGGCTACACCTTC. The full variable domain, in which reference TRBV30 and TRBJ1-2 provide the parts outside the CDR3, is SQTIHQWPATLVQPVGSPLSLECTVEGTSNPNLYWYRQAAGRGLQLLFYSVGIGQISSEVPQNLSASRPQDRQFILSSKKLLLSDSGFYLCATKVGQGYGYTFGSGTRLTVV.